The T cell receptor (beta chain) described here comes from a study of T cell repertoires in cytomegalovirus infection. Whole-study findings and limits: Across the ex vivo response, the dominant clonotypes were HLA-C-restricted CMV-specific TCR beta clonotypes.

This clonotype was seen at least ten times. What it binds is not known. One end of the junction is discordant with germline, which a read error may explain. The CDR3 is 14 amino acids. CDR1 DFQATT and CDR2 SNEGSKA come from the germline V gene (reference sequence). MiXCR, applied by TCRdb to the reads, yields one record per CDR3 protein. The table includes tens of thousands of distinct CDR3 sequences, more than 3.5% detected once. The specimen was PBMCs. J is TRBJ2-7 and V is TRBV20-1, with 8 nucleotides matching TRBD2. The TCR sequence derives from a human donor in good health (CMV status not recorded). Some clones in this sample may be carry-over from other donors' samples. The CDR3 nucleotides read TGCAGTGCGAGAGGGGGACTAGTGAGGGACGAGCAGTACTTC. Protein product: CSARGGLVRDEQYF.